This T cell receptor beta chain was found in a study of CD8 T cells in ankylosing spondylitis. The study's findings and limits: Reportedly, significant enrichment of disease-linked clones occurred in matched ankylosing spondylitis synovial fluid.

Worth noting for this clonotype: Its specificity is not known.

TCRdb passed the 5' RACE reads through MiXCR, listing each CDR3 protein once. The sample includes about 240,000 distinct CDR3 sequences, around 10% of them seen just once. Between the trimmed V and J ends, which lost 8 bases and 6 bases, there was a span of 11 bases. The CDR3 extends over 12 amino acids. The V gene's germline CDR1 is SNHLY and CDR2 FYNNEI. The chain recombines TRBV2 with TRBJ1-5; TRBD1 might be the D (5 bases). Sequencing was carried out using blood, either unsorted or a sorted T cell fraction (not recorded which). This clonotype originated in a male donor with ankylosing spondylitis or in good health (not recorded which). CDR3 residues: CASAGTSQPQHF. The CDR3, as DNA: TGTGCCAGCGCCGGGACCAGTCAGCCCCAGCATTTT. Complete variable domain (other parts from reference TRBV2 and TRBJ1-5): EPEVTQTPSHQVTQMGQEVILRCVPISNHLYFYWYRQILGQKVEFLVSFYNNEISEKSEIFDDQFSVERPDGSNFTLKIRSTKLEDSAMYFCASAGTSQPQHFGDGTRLSIL.